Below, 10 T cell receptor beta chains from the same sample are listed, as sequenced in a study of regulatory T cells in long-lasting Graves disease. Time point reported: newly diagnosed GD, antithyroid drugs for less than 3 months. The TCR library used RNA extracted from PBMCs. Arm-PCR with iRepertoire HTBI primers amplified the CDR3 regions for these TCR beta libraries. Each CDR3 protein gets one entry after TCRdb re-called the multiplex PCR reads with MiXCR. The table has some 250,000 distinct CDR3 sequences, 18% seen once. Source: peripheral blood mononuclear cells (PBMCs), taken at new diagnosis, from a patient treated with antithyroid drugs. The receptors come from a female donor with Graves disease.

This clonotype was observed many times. The CDR3 bases are TGTGCCAGCACCCCGGGTGACAGGTCTGGGGCCAACGTCCTGACTTTC. Translating gives CASTPGDRSGANVLTF. The chain combines TRBV28 with TRBJ2-6, with D possibly TRBD1 on 6 matching bases. V gave up 7 bases and J gave up 1 base, with 14 bases separating them. The CDR3 is 16 residues long. CDR1 is MDHEN and CDR2 is SYDVKM in the germline V gene. The full variable domain, completed using reference TRBV28 and TRBJ2-6, is DVKVTQSSRYLVKRTGEKVFLECVQDMDHENMFWYRQDPGLGLRLIYFSYDVKMKEKGDIPEGYSVSREKKERFSLILESASTNQTSMYLCASTPGDRSGANVLTFGAGSRLTVL.

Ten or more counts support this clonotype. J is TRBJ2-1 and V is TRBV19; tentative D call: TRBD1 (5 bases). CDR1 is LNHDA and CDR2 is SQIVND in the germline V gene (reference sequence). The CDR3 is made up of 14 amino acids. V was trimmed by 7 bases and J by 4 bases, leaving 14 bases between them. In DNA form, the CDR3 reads TGTGCCAGTAAGAAAGGGGTGGGTTACAATGAGCAGTTCTTC. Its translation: CASKKGVGYNEQFF.

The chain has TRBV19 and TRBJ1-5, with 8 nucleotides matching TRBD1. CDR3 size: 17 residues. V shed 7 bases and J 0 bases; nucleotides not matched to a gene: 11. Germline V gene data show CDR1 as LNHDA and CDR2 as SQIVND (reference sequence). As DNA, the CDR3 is TGTGCCAGTACCACCGACAGGGGTGATTATAGCAATCAGCCCCAGCATTTT. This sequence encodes CASTTDRGDYSNQPQHF.

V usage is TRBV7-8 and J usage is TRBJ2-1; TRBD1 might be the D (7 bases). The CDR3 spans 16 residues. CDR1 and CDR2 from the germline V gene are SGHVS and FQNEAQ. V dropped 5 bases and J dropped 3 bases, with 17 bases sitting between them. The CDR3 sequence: CASSIETGTYYNEQFF. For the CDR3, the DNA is TGTGCCAGCAGCATAGAGACAGGGACTTACTACAATGAGCAGTTCTTC.

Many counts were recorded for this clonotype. In DNA, the CDR3 is TGTGCCAGCAGCCCGGTCACCAATGAGCAGTTCTTC. It is translated as CASSPVTNEQFF. The chain employs TRBV28 and TRBJ2-1, with no clear D. Germline V lookup: CDR1 MDHEN, CDR2 SYDVKM. Trimming took 6 bases from V and 6 from J, leaving 9 bases between them. This CDR3 has 12 amino acids.

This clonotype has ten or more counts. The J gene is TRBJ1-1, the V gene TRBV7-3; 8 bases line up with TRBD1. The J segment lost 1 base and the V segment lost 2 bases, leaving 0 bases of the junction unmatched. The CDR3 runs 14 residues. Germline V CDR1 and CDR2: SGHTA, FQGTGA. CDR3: CASSLGQGNTEAFF. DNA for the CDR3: TGTGCCAGCAGCTTAGGACAGGGGAACACTGAAGCTTTCTTT.

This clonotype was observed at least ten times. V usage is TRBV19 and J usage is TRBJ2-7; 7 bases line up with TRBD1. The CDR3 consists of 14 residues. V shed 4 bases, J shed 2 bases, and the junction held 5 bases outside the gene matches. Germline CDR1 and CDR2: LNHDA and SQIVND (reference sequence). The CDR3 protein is CASSRGTVAYEQYF. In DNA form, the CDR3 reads TGTGCCAGTAGTAGGGGGACAGTAGCCTACGAGCAGTACTTC.

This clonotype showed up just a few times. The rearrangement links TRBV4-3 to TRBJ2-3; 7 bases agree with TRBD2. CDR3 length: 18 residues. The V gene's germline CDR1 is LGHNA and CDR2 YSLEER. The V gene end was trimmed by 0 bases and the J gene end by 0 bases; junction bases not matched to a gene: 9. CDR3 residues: CASSQDRGPSGSTDTQYF. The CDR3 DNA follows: TGCGCCAGCAGCCAAGATCGGGGCCCTAGCGGAAGCACAGATACGCAGTATTTT.

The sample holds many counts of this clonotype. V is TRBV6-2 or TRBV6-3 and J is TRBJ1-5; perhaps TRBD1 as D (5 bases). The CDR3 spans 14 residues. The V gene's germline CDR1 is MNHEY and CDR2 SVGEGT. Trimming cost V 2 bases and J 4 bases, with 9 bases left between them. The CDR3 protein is CASSYPGPNQPQHF. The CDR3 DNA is TGTGCCAGCAGTTACCCGGGGCCAAATCAGCCCCAGCATTTT.

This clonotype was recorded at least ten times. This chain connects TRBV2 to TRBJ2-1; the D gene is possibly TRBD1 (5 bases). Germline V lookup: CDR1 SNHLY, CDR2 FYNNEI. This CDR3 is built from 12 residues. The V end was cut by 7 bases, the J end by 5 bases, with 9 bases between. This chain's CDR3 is CASNLGDNEQFF. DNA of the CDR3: TGTGCCAGCAATTTAGGGGACAATGAGCAGTTCTTC.